This is a list of T cell receptor beta chains from one sample in a study of response to subunit inactivated influenza vaccine. TCRdb independently ran MiXCR on the RT-PCR reads; one entry per CDR3 protein. This sample has 710,000 or so distinct CDR3 sequences; about a sixth occur once, and the top ten carry approximately 10%. The sample was PBMCs from blood, taken 11 to 12 days after vaccination. These receptors originate from a man aged 45-65 years who received an inactivated influenza vaccine. The CDR3 runs from the conserved cysteine through the conserved F or W.

J | V | CDR3
TRBJ2-3 | TRBV12-3/TRBV12-4 | CASSRGQKISTDTQYF
TRBJ2-4 | TRBV5-1 | CASSFRSGRKNIQYF
TRBJ1-5 | TRBV20-1 | CSARWAAQPQHF
TRBJ2-7 | TRBV10-2 | CASSDQGTIYEQYF
TRBJ1-1 | TRBV12-3/TRBV12-4 | CASRKTEGSAFF
TRBJ1-2 | TRBV15 | CATSRERSAGYGYTF
TRBJ2-3 | TRBV6-1 | CASGGGTSTDTQYF
TRBJ2-2 | TRBV5-6 | CASSLMSGTGELFF
TRBJ2-7 | TRBV7-6 | CASSPSRDRSIFLVYEQYF
TRBJ2-1 | TRBV2 | CASRFLAGEIYNEQFF
TRBJ2-7 | TRBV9 | CASSVGLAGGYYEQYF
TRBJ2-7 | TRBV20-1 | CSAGRGISYEQYF